This T cell receptor beta chain was captured by sequencing in a study of blood T cell repertoires in COVID-19. Overall study context: Samples representing acute and convalescent COVID-19 were sourced from the United States, Italy and Spain. The cDNA or gDNA used as material had been derived from T cells, B-cell-depleted T cells, or PBMCs.

This clone was recorded only once. Authors' methods: It was from reference gene primer amplification that nucleated cell counts were estimated. Sequencing was performed with immunoSEQ multiplex PCR; in TCRdb, only in-frame clones are kept and a portion is missing. V and J calls and clone size are given by that table; D and trimming were obtained from the DNA. The table lists hundreds of thousands of clones, roughly nine tenths of them singletons. With 0 bases removed from V and 2 bases from J, the gap between germline ends came to 9 bases. Germline loops: CDR1 GTSNPN, CDR2 SVGIG (reference sequence). The CDR3 consists of 14 residues.

The chain combines TRBV30 with TRBJ2-3; D is undetermined. Input material: peripheral blood. This clonotype originated in a man aged 60 to 75 who had recovered from COVID-19. The CDR3 here is CAWSVVAVTDTQYF. The CDR3 nucleotides are TGTGCCTGGAGTGTGGTAGCTGTCACAGATACGCAGTATTTT.